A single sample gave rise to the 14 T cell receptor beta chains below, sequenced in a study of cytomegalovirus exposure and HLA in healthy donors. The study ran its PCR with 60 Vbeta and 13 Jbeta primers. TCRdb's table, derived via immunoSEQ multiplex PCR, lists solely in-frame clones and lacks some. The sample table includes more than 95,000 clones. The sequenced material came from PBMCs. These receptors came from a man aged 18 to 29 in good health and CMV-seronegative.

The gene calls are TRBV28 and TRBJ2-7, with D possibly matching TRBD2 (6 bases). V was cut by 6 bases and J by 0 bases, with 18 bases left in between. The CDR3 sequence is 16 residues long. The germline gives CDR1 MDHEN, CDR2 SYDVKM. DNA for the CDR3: TGTGCCAGCAGAGCACTTCGGCGGAGGGACTCCTACGAGCAGTACTTC. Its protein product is CASRALRRRDSYEQYF. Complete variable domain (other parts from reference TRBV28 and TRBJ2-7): DVKVTQSSRYLVKRTGEKVFLECVQDMDHENMFWYRQDPGLGLRLIYFSYDVKMKEKGDIPEGYSVSREKKERFSLILESASTNQTSMYLCASRALRRRDSYEQYFGPGTRLTVT.

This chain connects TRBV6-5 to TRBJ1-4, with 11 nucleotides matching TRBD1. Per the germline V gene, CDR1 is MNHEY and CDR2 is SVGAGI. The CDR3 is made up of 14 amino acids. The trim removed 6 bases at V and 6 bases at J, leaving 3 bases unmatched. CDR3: CASSEGQGDEKLFF. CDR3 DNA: TGTGCCAGCAGCGAGGGACAGGGGGATGAAAAACTGTTTTTT.

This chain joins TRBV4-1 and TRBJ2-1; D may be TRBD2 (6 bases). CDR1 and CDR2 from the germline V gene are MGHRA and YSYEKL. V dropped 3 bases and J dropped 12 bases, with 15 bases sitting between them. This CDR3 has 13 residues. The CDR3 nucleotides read TGCGCCAGCAGCCAGTCAAACTTGGGAGGGCAGTTCTTC. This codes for CASSQSNLGGQFF.

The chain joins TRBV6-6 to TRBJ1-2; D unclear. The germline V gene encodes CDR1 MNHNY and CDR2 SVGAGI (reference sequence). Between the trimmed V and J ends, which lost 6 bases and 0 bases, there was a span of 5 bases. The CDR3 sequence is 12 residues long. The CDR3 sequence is CASSSPNYGYTF. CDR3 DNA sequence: TGTGCCAGCAGCTCCCCTAACTATGGCTACACCTTC.

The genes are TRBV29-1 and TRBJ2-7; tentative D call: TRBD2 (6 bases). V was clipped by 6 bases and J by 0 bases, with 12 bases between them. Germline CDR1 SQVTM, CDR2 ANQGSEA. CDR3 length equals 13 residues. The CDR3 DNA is TGCAGCGTGCGGGGACTTAGCTCCTACGAGCAGTACTTC. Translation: CSVRGLSSYEQYF.

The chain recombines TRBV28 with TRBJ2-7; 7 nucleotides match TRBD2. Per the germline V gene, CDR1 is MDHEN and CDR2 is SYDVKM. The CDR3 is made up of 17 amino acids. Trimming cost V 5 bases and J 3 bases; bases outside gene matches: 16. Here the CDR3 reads CASSTRLGSGAFYEQYF. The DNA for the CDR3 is TGTGCCAGCAGTACACGCCTAGGCAGCGGGGCATTCTACGAGCAGTACTTC.

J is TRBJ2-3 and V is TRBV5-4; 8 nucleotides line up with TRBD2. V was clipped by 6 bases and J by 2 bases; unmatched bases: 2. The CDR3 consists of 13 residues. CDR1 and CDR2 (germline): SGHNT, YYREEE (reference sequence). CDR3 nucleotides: TGTGCCAGCAAGCGGGAGCCCACAGATACGCAGTATTTT. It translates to CASKREPTDTQYF. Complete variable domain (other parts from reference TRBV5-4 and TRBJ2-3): ETGVTQSPTHLIKTRGQQVTLRCSSQSGHNTVSWYQQALGQGPQFIFQYYREEENGRGNFPPRFSGLQFPNYSSELNVNALELDDSALYLCASKREPTDTQYFGPGTRLTVL.

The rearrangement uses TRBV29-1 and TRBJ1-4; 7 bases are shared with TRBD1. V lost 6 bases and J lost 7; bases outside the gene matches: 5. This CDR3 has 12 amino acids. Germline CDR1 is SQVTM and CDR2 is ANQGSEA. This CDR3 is CSVTGAGEKLFF. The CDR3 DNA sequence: TGCAGCGTAACAGGGGCCGGTGAAAAACTGTTTTTT.

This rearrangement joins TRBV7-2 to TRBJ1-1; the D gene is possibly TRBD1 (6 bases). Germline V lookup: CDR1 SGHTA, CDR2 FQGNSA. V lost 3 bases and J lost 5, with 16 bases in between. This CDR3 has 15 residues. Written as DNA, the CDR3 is TGTGCCAGCAGCTTTACAGGGTCTCGGGAAACTGAAGCTTTCTTT. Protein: CASSFTGSRETEAFF.

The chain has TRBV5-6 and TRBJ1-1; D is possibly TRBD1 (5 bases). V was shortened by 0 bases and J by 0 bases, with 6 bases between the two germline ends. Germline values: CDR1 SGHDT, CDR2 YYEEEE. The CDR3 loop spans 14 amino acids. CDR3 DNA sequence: TGTGCCAGCAGCTTGGGGACACTGAACACTGAAGCTTTCTTT. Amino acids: CASSLGTLNTEAFF.

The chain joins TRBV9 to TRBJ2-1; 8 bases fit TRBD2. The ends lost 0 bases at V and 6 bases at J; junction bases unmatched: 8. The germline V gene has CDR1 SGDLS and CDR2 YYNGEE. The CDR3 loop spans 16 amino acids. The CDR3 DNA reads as TGTGCCAGCAGCGTAGGGAGCGGGAGTGCATTCAATGAGCAGTTCTTC. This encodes CASSVGSGSAFNEQFF.

The CDR3 here is CASSFRFDLNTEAFF. Here the CDR3 DNA reads TGCGCCAGCAGCTTCCGATTCGACTTGAACACTGAAGCTTTCTTT. The rearrangement joins TRBV5-1 to TRBJ1-1, with D unresolved. The CDR3 has 15 amino acids. CDR1 is SGHRS, CDR2 YFSETQ, per germline. The ends were cut back, 2 bases at V and 0 bases at J, with 11 bases in the middle.

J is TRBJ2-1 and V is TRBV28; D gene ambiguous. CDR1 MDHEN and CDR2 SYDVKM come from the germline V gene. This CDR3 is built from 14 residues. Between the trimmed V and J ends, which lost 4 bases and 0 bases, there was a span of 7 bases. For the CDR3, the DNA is TGTGCCAGCAGTTCCCCGGGCTCCTACAATGAGCAGTTCTTC. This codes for CASSSPGSYNEQFF.

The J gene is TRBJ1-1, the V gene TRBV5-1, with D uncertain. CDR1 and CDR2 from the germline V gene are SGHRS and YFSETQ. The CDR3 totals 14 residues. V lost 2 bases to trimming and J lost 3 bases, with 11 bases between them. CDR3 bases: TGCGCCAGCAGCTTTCAAGACTTGGACACTGAAGCTTTCTTT. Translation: CASSFQDLDTEAFF.